Each of the 30 T cell receptor beta chains below was sequenced from the same sample in a study of molecular identifiers for immune sequencing clone quantification. One entry per CDR3 protein results from TCRdb running MiXCR on the PCR reads. The sample includes over 85,000 distinct CDR3 sequences, around 30% of them seen just once. Source material: naive CD8+ T cells from blood, with Jurkat cell RNA spiked in. Subset given: FACS-sorted CD8+CD4-CCR7+CD45RA+ naive T cells. All receptors come from a human donor in good health. Some libraries in this study had Jurkat cell RNA spiked in.

This clonotype has just a few counts. The V and J genes are TRBV3-1 and TRBJ2-3; tentatively, D is TRBD2 (7 bases). Germline CDR1 and CDR2: LGHDT and YNNKEL (reference sequence). The V gene lost 5 bases and the J gene lost 4 bases, with 16 bases spanning the gap. This CDR3 has 15 amino acids. The CDR3 is CASSFPGGLADTQYF. The CDR3 region has the DNA TGTGCCAGCAGCTTCCCGGGGGGCCTCGCAGATACGCAGTATTTT.

This clonotype came up a few times. The chain joins TRBV27 to TRBJ2-4; the D gene is possibly TRBD1 (5 bases). V was trimmed by 3 bases and J by 6 bases, leaving 9 bases between them. The germline V gene has CDR1 MNHEY and CDR2 SMNVEV (reference sequence). The CDR3 runs to 13 residues. The CDR3 DNA reads TGTGCCAGCAGTTTTCAGGACACAAACATTCAGTACTTC. Amino acid sequence: CASSFQDTNIQYF.

The rearrangement links TRBV20-1 to TRBJ2-7; D possibly corresponds to TRBD1 (6 bases). The length of the CDR3 is 13 residues. Germline CDR1 reads DFQATT; CDR2 reads SNEGSKA (reference sequence). V lost 6 bases to trimming and J lost 3 bases, with 15 bases between them. The DNA for the CDR3 is TGCAGTGCCAGGGGCATTGGGTGCTACGAGCAGTACTTC. It is translated as CSARGIGCYEQYF.

The V call is TRBV24-1, the J call TRBJ2-7, with unresolved D. Germline values: CDR1 KGHDR, CDR2 SFDVKD. V shed 3 bases and J shed 5 bases, with 4 bases lying between them. This CDR3 has 11 amino acids. The CDR3 is CATSDGHEQYF. The CDR3, as DNA: TGTGCCACCAGTGATGGTCACGAGCAGTACTTC.

The sample holds many counts of this clonotype. The genes are TRBV9 and TRBJ2-7, with 9 bases that match TRBD1. From germline, CDR1 is SGDLS and CDR2 YYNGEE. The J segment lost 6 bases and the V segment lost 4 bases, leaving 8 bases of the junction unmatched. The CDR3 totals 14 residues. The CDR3 sequence: CASSSRTGAGEQYF. The CDR3 bases are TGTGCCAGCAGCTCGAGGACAGGGGCGGGCGAGCAGTACTTC.

There are a few counts of this clonotype. J is TRBJ1-4 and V is TRBV3-1; D not resolved. CDR3 length equals 15 residues. Trimming cost V 4 bases and J 4 bases, with 13 bases left between them. Germline V gene lookup returns CDR1 LGHDT and CDR2 YNNKEL (reference sequence). As DNA, the CDR3 is TGTGCCAGCAGCCCAACACCCTCCGGTAATGAAAAACTGTTTTTT. Residues: CASSPTPSGNEKLFF.

This clonotype appeared many times. CDR3 region: CASSLSATGRHQPQHF. Here the CDR3 DNA reads TGTGCCAGCAGCTTATCTGCGACCGGGCGTCATCAGCCCCAGCATTTT. The chain couples TRBV7-8 to TRBJ1-5; D not resolved. CDR1 SGHVS and CDR2 FQNEAQ come from the germline V gene. The CDR3 is 16 amino acids. The V gene lost 2 bases and the J gene lost 5 bases, with 16 bases spanning the gap.

This clonotype was seen a handful of times. The chain employs TRBV24-1 and TRBJ2-2; D gene uncertain. CDR1 KGHDR and CDR2 SFDVKD come from the germline V gene. This CDR3 is 14 amino acids long. V was trimmed by 3 bases and J by 7 bases, leaving 11 bases between them. The CDR3 spells CATSDPLDGGELFF. CDR3 nucleotide sequence: TGTGCCACCAGTGATCCCCTCGACGGCGGGGAGCTGTTTTTT.

The table lists this clonotype with a few counts. The rearrangement links TRBV14 to TRBJ1-2, with 10 bases fitting TRBD1. Germline V lookup: CDR1 SGHDN, CDR2 FVKESK. V shed 6 bases, J shed 3 bases, and the junction held 1 base outside the gene matches. CDR3 size: 13 residues. As DNA, the CDR3 is TGTGCCAGCAGGGGGACAGGGGACTATGGCTACACCTTC. This sequence encodes CASRGTGDYGYTF.

This clonotype was counted a few times. The chain recombines TRBV12-3 or TRBV12-4 with TRBJ1-2; D unclear. The CDR3 runs 15 residues. Trimming shortened V by 1 base and J by 8 bases, and 17 bases separated the two germline ends. The DNA of the CDR3 is TGTGCCAGCAGTTTAGGAATGGACCACCTGAAAGGCTACACCTTC. It translates to CASSLGMDHLKGYTF.

This clonotype has only a few counts. The gene calls are TRBV6-5 and TRBJ2-3, with D unclear. The CDR3 contains 14 residues. Trimming took off 9 bases at V and 1 base at J, with 14 bases between the two ends. Germline V gives CDR1 MNHEY, CDR2 SVGAGI. The CDR3 DNA reads as TGTGCCAGTAGAGTAGGGTTGGGCACAGATACGCAGTATTTT. It codes for CASRVGLGTDTQYF.

As regards this clonotype: The CDR3 does not end in the conserved phenylalanine or tryptophan, so this is likely a read error. The chain links TRBV27 to TRBJ1-1; possible D gene TRBD1, 6 bases. CDR3 length: 14 residues. The V and J ends lost 6 bases and 6 bases respectively, with 17 bases between them. CDR1 MNHEY and CDR2 SMNVEV come from the germline V gene (reference sequence). CDR3 amino acids: CASRAGSGVSEAFY. The CDR3 bases are TGTGCCAGCAGGGCCGGGTCAGGGGTATCTGAAGCTTTCTAT.

For this clonotype: Since a much larger clone is just one base distant, this may be a read error. The chain links TRBV5-1 to TRBJ1-1, with D uncertain. Germline V gene lookup returns CDR1 SGHRS and CDR2 YFSETQ. CDR3 size: 14 residues. The CDR3 sequence: CASCLAGQDTEAFF. The CDR3 nucleotides read TGCGCCAGCTGCTTGGCAGGTCAGGACACTGAAGCTTTCTTT.

The V and J genes are TRBV27 and TRBJ1-5, with a tentative D call TRBD1 (5 bases). The ends were cut back, 3 bases at V and 4 bases at J, with 10 bases in the middle. This CDR3 spans 14 amino acids. From germline, CDR1 is MNHEY and CDR2 SMNVEV (reference sequence). The CDR3 loop is CASSFRQPNQPQHF. DNA of the CDR3: TGTGCCAGCAGTTTCAGACAGCCAAATCAGCCCCAGCATTTT.

Points on this clonotype: This is likely a read error, given that the CDR3 carries no conserved phenylalanine or tryptophan at its end. The V call is TRBV4-3, the J call TRBJ2-7, with a possible D match to TRBD2 (6 bases). The CDR3 runs to 14 residues. Trimming took off 1 base at V and 7 bases at J, with 14 bases between the two ends. In germline, CDR1 is LGHNA, CDR2 YSLEER. As DNA, the CDR3 is TGCGCCAGCAGCCAAGGTCCGCGGGGTGGAGAGCAGTACTCC. The encoded protein is CASSQGPRGGEQYS.

This clonotype was seen only once. The chain has TRBV20-1 and TRBJ2-7; 9 nucleotides match TRBD1. The trim removed 1 base at V and 4 bases at J, leaving 11 bases unmatched. Germline assignment: CDR1 DFQATT and CDR2 SNEGSKA (reference sequence). This CDR3 region has 16 residues. The CDR3, as DNA: TGCAGTGCTAGAGGAACGGACAGGGGACTTCGGTACGAGCAGTACTTC. As protein: CSARGTDRGLRYEQYF.

This clonotype appeared many times. This chain joins TRBV7-9 and TRBJ2-5; TRBD1 might be the D (6 bases). Germline CDR1 is SEHNR and CDR2 is FQNEAQ (reference sequence). The CDR3 is made up of 15 amino acids. V lost 5 bases and J 5 bases, leaving 18 bases between the germline ends. The CDR3 here is CASSHHNRVVETQYF. CDR3 DNA: TGTGCCAGCAGCCACCACAACAGGGTTGTCGAGACCCAGTACTTC.

This chain connects TRBV12-3 or TRBV12-4 to TRBJ1-1, with D hard to call. The CDR3 is 12 amino acids. The V end lost 4 bases, the J end lost 7 bases, and 10 bases lay between the germline ends. The CDR3, as DNA: TGTGCCAGCAGTTCTGATGACGGTGAAGCTTTCTTT. This translates into CASSSDDGEAFF.

DNA of the CDR3: TGTGCCACCAGCAGAACGACAGGGGGCGAGTATCCCGGGGAGCTGTTTTTT. As protein: CATSRTTGGEYPGELFF. The V call is TRBV15, the J call TRBJ2-2; 10 positions agree with TRBD1. Germline trimming cut 2 bases from V and 6 bases from J; bases unmatched to any gene: 9. CDR1 and CDR2 (germline): LNHNV, YYDKDF (reference sequence). This CDR3 contains 17 residues.

V gene TRBV15 combines with J gene TRBJ2-3; D uncertain. The CDR3 runs to 16 residues. Trimming removed 3 bases at V and 0 bases at J, with 13 bases between. Germline loops: CDR1 LNHNV, CDR2 YYDKDF (reference sequence). CDR3 DNA sequence: TGTGCCACCAGCAGCCTTCACAGAGTTAGCACAGATACGCAGTATTTT. Its protein product is CATSSLHRVSTDTQYF. Drawing the rest from reference TRBV15 and TRBJ2-3, the complete variable domain is DAMVIQNPRYQVTQFGKPVTLSCSQTLNHNVMYWYQQKSSQAPKLLFHYYDKDFNNEADTPDNFQSRRPNTSFCFLDIRSPGLGDTAMYLCATSSLHRVSTDTQYFGPGTRLTVL.

Regarding this clonotype: The junction departs from the called germline gene at one end, perhaps through a read error. This rearrangement joins TRBV20-1 to TRBJ2-7; 9 bases are shared with TRBD1. Looked up from germline, CDR1 is DFQATT and CDR2 is SNEGSKA (reference sequence). The CDR3 consists of 14 residues. In DNA, the CDR3 is TGCAGTGCTAGAGCGGGACAGGGATTTTACGAGCGGTACTTC. This encodes CSARAGQGFYERYF.

This chain links TRBV6-2 or TRBV6-3 with TRBJ2-3; TRBD2 aligns across 7 bases. With 7 bases clipped from V and 10 bases from J, the junction kept 14 bases outside the gene matches. CDR1 is MNHEY and CDR2 is SVGEGT in the germline V gene. CDR3 size: 14 residues. The CDR3 loop reads CASTPTAGVEAQYF. The CDR3, as DNA: TGTGCCAGCACCCCGACGGCGGGAGTGGAGGCGCAGTATTTT.

This clonotype was seen more than once but under ten times. The chain has TRBV9 and TRBJ2-3, with 7 bases lining up with TRBD1. Per the germline V gene, CDR1 is SGDLS and CDR2 is YYNGEE. The CDR3 covers 15 residues. Losses at the gene ends were 2 bases for V and 2 bases for J; bases not matched to a gene: 5. CDR3 bases: TGTGCCAGCAGCGTGGGGACAGCACTCACAGATACGCAGTATTTT. Protein product: CASSVGTALTDTQYF.

In the case of this clonotype: Sequence at one end of the junction differs from germline and may be a read error. The chain has TRBV27 and TRBJ1-5; weak D call: TRBD1 (5 bases). The V gene's germline CDR1 is MNHEY and CDR2 SMNVEV (reference sequence). This CDR3 spans 13 amino acids. CDR3 sequence: CASATGAKQPQQF. DNA of the CDR3: TGTGCCAGCGCGACTGGGGCTAAACAGCCCCAGCAATTT.

This clonotype was counted many times. The chain employs TRBV12-3 or TRBV12-4 and TRBJ1-1; no definite D call. V lost 3 bases, J lost 4 bases, and 9 bases lay in between. The CDR3 runs to 13 residues. Written as DNA, the CDR3 is TGTGCCAGCAGTTTGAGCCTGGGCACTGAAGCTTTCTTT. This sequence encodes CASSLSLGTEAFF.

About this clonotype: Sequence at one end of the junction differs from germline and may be a read error. The chain is built from TRBV19 and TRBJ1-1, with TRBD1 as a possible D gene (5 bases). The CDR3 spans 15 residues. The germline V gene encodes CDR1 LNHDA and CDR2 SQIVND (reference sequence). The CDR3 coding sequence is TGTGCCAGTAGTTCCTCGTCCCAGGGATTCACTGAAGCCTTCTTT. Protein product: CASSSSSQGFTEAFF.

This clonotype came up many times. The gene calls are TRBV6-6 and TRBJ2-3; D remains ambiguous. The ends were cut back, 0 bases at V and 6 bases at J, with 10 bases in the middle. Germline V gene data show CDR1 as MNHNY and CDR2 as SVGAGI (reference sequence). The CDR3 loop spans 14 amino acids. CDR3 sequence: CASSYSGALDTQYF. The CDR3 DNA follows: TGTGCCAGCAGTTACTCTGGAGCCCTGGATACGCAGTATTTT.

This clonotype turned up a few times. The V call is TRBV19, the J call TRBJ2-7, with D perhaps matching TRBD2 (6 bases). Trimming removed 1 base from V and 2 bases from J, with 12 bases in between. This CDR3 has 15 amino acids. Germline V gene lookup returns CDR1 LNHDA and CDR2 SQIVND (reference sequence). The CDR3 DNA is TGTGCCAGTAGTATAGGCCCGGGAGAAGCCTACGAGCAGTACTTC. Protein sequence: CASSIGPGEAYEQYF.

This clonotype was found a few times. The chain joins TRBV27 to TRBJ2-1; maybe TRBD2 (7 bases). The CDR3 extends over 13 amino acids. Per the germline V gene, CDR1 is MNHEY and CDR2 is SMNVEV (reference sequence). The germline V and J ends were trimmed by 2 bases and 9 bases, with 11 bases remaining between them. CDR3 sequence reads: CASSLVGGAEQFF. The CDR3 nucleotides read TGTGCCAGCAGTTTAGTGGGGGGGGCTGAGCAGTTCTTC.

As concerns this clonotype: Germline is not matched at one junction end, which may reflect a read error. This sequence joins TRBV7-9 and TRBJ2-1; D not certain. Germline V CDR1 and CDR2: SEHNR, FQNEAQ (reference sequence). The CDR3 runs 15 residues. The chain's CDR3 is CACSLVTDVGPEQFF. CDR3 nucleotide sequence: TGTGCCTGCAGCTTAGTGACTGACGTGGGTCCTGAGCAGTTCTTC.